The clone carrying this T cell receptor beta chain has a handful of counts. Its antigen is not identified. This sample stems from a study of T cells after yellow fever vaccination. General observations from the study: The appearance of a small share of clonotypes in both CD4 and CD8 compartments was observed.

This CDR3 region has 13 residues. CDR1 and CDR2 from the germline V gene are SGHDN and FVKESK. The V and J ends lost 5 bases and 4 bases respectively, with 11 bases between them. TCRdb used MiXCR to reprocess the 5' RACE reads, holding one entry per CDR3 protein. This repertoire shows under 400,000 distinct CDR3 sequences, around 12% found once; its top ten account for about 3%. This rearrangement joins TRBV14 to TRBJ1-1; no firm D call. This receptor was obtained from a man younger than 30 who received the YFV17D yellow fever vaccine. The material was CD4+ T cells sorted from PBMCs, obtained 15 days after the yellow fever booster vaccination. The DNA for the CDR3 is TGTGCCAGCAGCGCCTTCGGCGGCACTGAAGCTTTCTTT. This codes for CASSAFGGTEAFF. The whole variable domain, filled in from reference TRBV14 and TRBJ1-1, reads EAGVTQFPSHSVIEKGQTVTLRCDPISGHDNLYWYRRVMGKEIKFLLHFVKESKQDESGMPNNRFLAERTGGTYSTLKVQPAELEDSGVYFCASSAFGGTEAFFGQGTRLTVV.